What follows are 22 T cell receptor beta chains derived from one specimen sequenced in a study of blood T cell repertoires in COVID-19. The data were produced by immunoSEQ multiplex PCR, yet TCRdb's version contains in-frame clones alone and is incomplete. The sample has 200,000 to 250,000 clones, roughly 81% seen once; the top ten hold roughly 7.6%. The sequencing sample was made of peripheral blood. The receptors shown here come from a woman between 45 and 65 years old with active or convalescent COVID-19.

The CDR3 sequence is CASSPTGGNQPQHF. Here the CDR3 DNA reads TGCGCCAGCAGTCCGACAGGGGGCAATCAGCCCCAGCATTTT. The V call is TRBV5-1, the J call TRBJ1-5, with 8 nucleotides matching TRBD1. Germline CDR1 reads SGHRS; CDR2 reads YFSETQ. This CDR3 is 14 amino acids long. J gave up 2 bases and V 5 bases, and 3 bases lay outside the gene matches.

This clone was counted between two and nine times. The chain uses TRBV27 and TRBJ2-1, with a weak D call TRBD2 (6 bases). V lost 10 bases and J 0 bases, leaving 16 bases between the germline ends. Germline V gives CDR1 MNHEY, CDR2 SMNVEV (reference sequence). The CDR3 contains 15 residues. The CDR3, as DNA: TGTGCCACTAGATTTGGGGGGAGCTCCTACAATGAGCAGTTCTTC. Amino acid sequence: CATRFGGSSYNEQFF.

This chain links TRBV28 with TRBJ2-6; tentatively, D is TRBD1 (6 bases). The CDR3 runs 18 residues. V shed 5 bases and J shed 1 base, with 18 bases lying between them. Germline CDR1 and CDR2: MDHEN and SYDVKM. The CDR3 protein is CASSPQQGFPSGANVLTF. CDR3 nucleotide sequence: TGTGCCAGCAGTCCGCAACAGGGATTTCCTTCTGGGGCCAACGTCCTGACTTTC.

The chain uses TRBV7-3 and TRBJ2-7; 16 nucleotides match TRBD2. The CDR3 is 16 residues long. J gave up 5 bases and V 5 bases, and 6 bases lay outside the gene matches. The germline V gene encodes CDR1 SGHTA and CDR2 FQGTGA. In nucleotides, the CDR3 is TGTGCCAGCAGCACGGGACTAGCGGGAGGGTCGGACGAGCAGTACTTC. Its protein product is CASSTGLAGGSDEQYF.

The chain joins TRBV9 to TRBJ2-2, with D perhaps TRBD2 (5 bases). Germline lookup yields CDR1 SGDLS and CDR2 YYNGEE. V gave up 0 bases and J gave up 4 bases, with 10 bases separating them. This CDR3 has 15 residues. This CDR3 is CASSVGAGRTGELFF. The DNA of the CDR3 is TGTGCCAGCAGCGTAGGGGCGGGCCGCACCGGGGAGCTGTTTTTT.

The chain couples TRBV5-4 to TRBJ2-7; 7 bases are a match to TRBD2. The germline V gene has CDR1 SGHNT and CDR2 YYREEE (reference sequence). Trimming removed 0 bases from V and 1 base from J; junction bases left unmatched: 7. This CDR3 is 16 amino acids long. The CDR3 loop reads CASSLGGRADSYEQYF. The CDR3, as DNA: TGTGCCAGCAGCTTGGGAGGGAGGGCCGATTCCTACGAGCAGTACTTC.

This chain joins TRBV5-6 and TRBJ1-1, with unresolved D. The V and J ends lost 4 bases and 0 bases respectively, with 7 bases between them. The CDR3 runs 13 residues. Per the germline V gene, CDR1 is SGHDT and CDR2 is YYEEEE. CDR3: CASSLQMNTEAFF. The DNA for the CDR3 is TGTGCCAGCAGCCTCCAGATGAACACTGAAGCTTTCTTT.

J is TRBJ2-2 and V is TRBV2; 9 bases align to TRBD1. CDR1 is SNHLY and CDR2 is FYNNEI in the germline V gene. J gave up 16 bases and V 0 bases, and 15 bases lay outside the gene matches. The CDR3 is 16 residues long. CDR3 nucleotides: TGTGCCAGCAGTGAAGCGCGGGTGGAGGGACAGGGAAAACCGTTTTTT. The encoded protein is CASSEARVEGQGKPFF.

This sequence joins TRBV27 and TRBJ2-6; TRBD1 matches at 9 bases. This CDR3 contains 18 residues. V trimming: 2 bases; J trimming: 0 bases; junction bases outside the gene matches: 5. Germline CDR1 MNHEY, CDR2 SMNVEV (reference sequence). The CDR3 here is CASSLTRDRVSGANVLTF. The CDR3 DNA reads TGTGCCAGCAGTTTAACCCGGGACAGGGTCTCTGGGGCCAACGTCCTGACTTTC.

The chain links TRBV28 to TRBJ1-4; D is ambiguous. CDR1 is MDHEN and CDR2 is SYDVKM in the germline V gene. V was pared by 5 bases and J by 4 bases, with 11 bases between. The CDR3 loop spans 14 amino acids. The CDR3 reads CASSLVRRNEKLFF. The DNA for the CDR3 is TGTGCCAGCAGTCTCGTGCGGCGTAATGAAAAACTGTTTTTT. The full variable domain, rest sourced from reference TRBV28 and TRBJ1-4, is DVKVTQSSRYLVKRTGEKVFLECVQDMDHENMFWYRQDPGLGLRLIYFSYDVKMKEKGDIPEGYSVSREKKERFSLILESASTNQTSMYLCASSLVRRNEKLFFGSGTQLSVL.

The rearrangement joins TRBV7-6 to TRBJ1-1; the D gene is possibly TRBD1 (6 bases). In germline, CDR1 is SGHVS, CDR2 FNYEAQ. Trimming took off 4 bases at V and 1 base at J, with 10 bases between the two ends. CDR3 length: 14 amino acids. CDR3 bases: TGTGCCAGCAGCTCCGGACAGTGGAACACTGAAGCTTTCTTT. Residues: CASSSGQWNTEAFF.

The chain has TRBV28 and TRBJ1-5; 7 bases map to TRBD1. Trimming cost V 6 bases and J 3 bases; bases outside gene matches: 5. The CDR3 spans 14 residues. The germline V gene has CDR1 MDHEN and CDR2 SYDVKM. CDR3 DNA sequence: TGTGCCAGCAGGAGGACAGGAATCAATCAGCCCCAGCATTTT. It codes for CASRRTGINQPQHF.

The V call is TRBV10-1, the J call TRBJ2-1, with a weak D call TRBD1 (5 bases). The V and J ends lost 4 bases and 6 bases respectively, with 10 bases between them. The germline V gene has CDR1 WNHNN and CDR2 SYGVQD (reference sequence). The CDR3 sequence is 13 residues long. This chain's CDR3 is CASSVAGSNEQFF. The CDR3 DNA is TGCGCCAGCAGTGTCGCAGGGTCCAATGAGCAGTTCTTC.

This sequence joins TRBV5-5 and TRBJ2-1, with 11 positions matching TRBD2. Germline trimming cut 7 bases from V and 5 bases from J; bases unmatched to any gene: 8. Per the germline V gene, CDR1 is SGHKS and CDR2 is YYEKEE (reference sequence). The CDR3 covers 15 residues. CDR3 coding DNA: TGTGCCAGCGCCCTACTAGCGGGAGAACACAATGAGCAGTTCTTC. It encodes CASALLAGEHNEQFF.

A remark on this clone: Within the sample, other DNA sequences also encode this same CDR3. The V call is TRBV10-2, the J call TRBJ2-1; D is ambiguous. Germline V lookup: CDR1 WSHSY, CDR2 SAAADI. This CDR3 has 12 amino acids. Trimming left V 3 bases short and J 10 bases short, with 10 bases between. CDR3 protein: CASSDVAGEQFF. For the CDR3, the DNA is TGCGCCAGCAGTGACGTAGCCGGCGAGCAGTTCTTC.

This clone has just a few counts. CDR3 amino acids: CSVEGQVYGYTF. The CDR3 coding sequence is TGCAGCGTTGAAGGACAGGTCTATGGCTACACCTTC. V is TRBV29-1 and J is TRBJ1-2, with a tentative D call TRBD1 (6 bases). In germline, CDR1 is SQVTM, CDR2 ANQGSEA. The CDR3 covers 12 residues. The V end lost 1 base, the J end lost 4 bases, and 7 bases lay between the germline ends.

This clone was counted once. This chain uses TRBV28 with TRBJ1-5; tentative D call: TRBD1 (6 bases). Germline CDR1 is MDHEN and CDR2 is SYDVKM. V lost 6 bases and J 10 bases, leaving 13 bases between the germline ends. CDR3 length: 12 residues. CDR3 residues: CASSRPTGPQHF. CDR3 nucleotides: TGTGCCAGCAGCCGCCCGACAGGTCCCCAGCATTTT. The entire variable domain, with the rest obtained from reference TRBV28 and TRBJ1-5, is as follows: DVKVTQSSRYLVKRTGEKVFLECVQDMDHENMFWYRQDPGLGLRLIYFSYDVKMKEKGDIPEGYSVSREKKERFSLILESASTNQTSMYLCASSRPTGPQHFGDGTRLSIL.

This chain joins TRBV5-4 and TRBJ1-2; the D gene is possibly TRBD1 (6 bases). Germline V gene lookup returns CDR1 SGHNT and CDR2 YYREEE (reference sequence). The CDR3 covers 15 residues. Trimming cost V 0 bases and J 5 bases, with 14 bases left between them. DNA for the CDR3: TGTGCCAGCAGCTTGGGTGGCAGGGGCGGGTATGGCTACACCTTC. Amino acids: CASSLGGRGGYGYTF.

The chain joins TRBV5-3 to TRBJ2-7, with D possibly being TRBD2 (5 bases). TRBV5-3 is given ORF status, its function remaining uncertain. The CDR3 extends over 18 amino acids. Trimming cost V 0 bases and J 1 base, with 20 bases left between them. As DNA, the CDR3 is TGTGCCAGAAGCTTGGCATTTCCGGGGTCGTATCCGTCCTACGAGCAGTACTTC. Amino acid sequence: CARSLAFPGSYPSYEQYF.

The CDR3 DNA reads as TGCGCCAGCAGCGTAAGGGGACAGGGAAGTACTGAAGCTTTCTTT. Its protein is CASSVRGQGSTEAFF. The rearrangement joins TRBV5-1 to TRBJ1-1; TRBD1 matches 9 bases. Germline CDR1 and CDR2: SGHRS and YFSETQ. The CDR3 spans 15 residues. J lost 5 bases, V lost 4 bases, and 9 bases had no gene match.

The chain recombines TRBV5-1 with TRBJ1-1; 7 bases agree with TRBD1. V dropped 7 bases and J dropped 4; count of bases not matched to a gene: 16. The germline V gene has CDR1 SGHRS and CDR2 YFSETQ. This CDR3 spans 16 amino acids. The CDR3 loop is CASATGETADATEAFF. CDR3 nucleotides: TGCGCCAGCGCCACAGGGGAAACAGCCGATGCCACTGAAGCTTTCTTT.

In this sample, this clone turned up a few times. In DNA, the CDR3 is TGCGCCAGCAGCCAAGCCCCCCTCCAGCGGGAACCGAACACCGGGGAGCTGTTTTTT. This sequence encodes CASSQAPLQREPNTGELFF. This chain uses TRBV4-1 with TRBJ2-2, with 7 bases aligning to TRBD2. Germline V gene lookup returns CDR1 MGHRA and CDR2 YSYEKL. Unmatched junction bases numbered 11, after V lost 1 base and J lost 0 bases. This CDR3 region has 19 residues.